This T cell receptor beta chain was observed in a study of blood T cell repertoires in COVID-19. The V gene's germline CDR1 is SQVTM and CDR2 ANQGSEA. The trim removed 3 bases at V and 5 bases at J, leaving 8 bases unmatched. CDR3 length: 14 residues. Original analysis: Amplified reference gene primers provided the basis for estimating nucleated cell counts. Sequencing used immunoSEQ multiplex PCR; TCRdb keeps in-frame clones, though not all of them. V, J and clone size are taken as reported in that table, and D and trimming were inferred from the DNA itself. The sample has about 220,000 clones, about four fifths seen once.

The receptor was derived from a woman aged 60-70 years who had recovered from COVID-19. The chain recombines TRBV29-1 with TRBJ2-3, with 7 bases identical to TRBD1. The sample consisted of PBMCs or T cells enriched from blood (not recorded which). The DNA for the CDR3 is TGCAGCGTTGAGGGCAGGGGGTATGGAGATACGCAGTATTTT. Its translation: CSVEGRGYGDTQYF.